The TCR beta chain described here comes from a study of T cell changes during pregnancy in multiple sclerosis. The method was immunoSEQ multiplex PCR; TCRdb's version includes in-frame clones alone and lacks a portion of them. The table lists about 40,000 clones, approximately 90% of them singletons. Looked up from germline, CDR1 is SGDLS and CDR2 is YYNGEE. The length of the CDR3 is 18 residues. Germline trimming cut 2 bases from V and 2 bases from J; bases unmatched to any gene: 13. The chain carries TRBV9 and TRBJ2-5; 9 positions agree with TRBD2. The receptor was isolated from a female donor with multiple sclerosis, enrolled in a pregnancy study. Sample: CD4+ T cells from peripheral blood mononuclear cells, taken before pregnancy. CDR3 coding DNA: TGTGCCAGCAGCGTCGCGGGAGGGCACACAGAAAAACAAGAGACCCAGTACTTC. This sequence encodes CASSVAGGHTEKQETQYF.